These 32 T cell receptor beta chains were sequenced from one sample in a study of OX40 agonist ivuxolimab in advanced cancers. Library preparation used the immunoSEQ multiplex PCR assay. TCRdb's version of the immuneACCESS table is confined to in-frame rearrangements and falls short of the full clone set. An unresolved V gene accounts for under half of the shortfall where checked; the remainder is of unknown origin. For this sample the table gives fewer than 15,000 clones, of which around four fifths were detected only once. The ten largest clonotypes hold roughly 47% of the sample. Specimen: CD4+ or CD8+ T cells sorted from blood, collected in a trial of the OX40 agonist ivuxolimab. The source of these receptors is an adult with an advanced solid tumor such as melanoma, head and neck, liver or kidney cancer.

The chain joins TRBV9 to TRBJ1-2; tentative D call: TRBD1 (6 bases). V lost 5 bases, J lost 2 bases, and 10 bases lay in between. CDR3 length equals 13 residues. Germline V gives CDR1 SGDLS, CDR2 YYNGEE. CDR3 nucleotide sequence: TGTGCCAGCAGTGGAGGGGGGAACTATGGCTACACCTTC. Its translation is CASSGGGNYGYTF.

This clone was found once. This rearrangement joins TRBV5-6 to TRBJ2-5, with D hard to call. Germline loops: CDR1 SGHDT, CDR2 YYEEEE. There are 13 residues in the CDR3. The germline V and J ends were trimmed by 0 bases and 7 bases, with 10 bases remaining between them. The CDR3 DNA reads TGTGCCAGCAGCTTGGACCCTCCGCGGACCCAGTACTTC. This translates into CASSLDPPRTQYF.

V and J are TRBV15 and TRBJ1-2; TRBD1 is a possible D gene (5 bases). CDR1 and CDR2 (germline): LNHNV, YYDKDF (reference sequence). The CDR3 runs to 15 residues. Trimming pared 3 bases from V and 4 bases from J, leaving 15 bases between. The CDR3 DNA follows: TGTGCCACCAGCAGGGGGACCGGGCCTAGCTATGGCTACACCTTC. Translated: CATSRGTGPSYGYTF.

The rearrangement joins TRBV9 to TRBJ2-5; 7 positions agree with TRBD2. The V gene end was trimmed by 4 bases and the J gene end by 5 bases; junction bases not matched to a gene: 5. Germline V gene data show CDR1 as SGDLS and CDR2 as YYNGEE. CDR3 size: 13 residues. CDR3 sequence (DNA): TGTGCCAGCAGCTCCTTCGGGGGGGAGACCCAGTACTTC. It codes for CASSSFGGETQYF.

This clone has more than one count but fewer than ten. The chain uses TRBV19 and TRBJ1-2, with D unresolved. Deletions cut 7 bases from V and 3 bases from J, with 12 bases between. CDR3 size: 13 residues. Germline CDR1 LNHDA, CDR2 SQIVND (reference sequence). Written as DNA, the CDR3 is TGTGCCAGTACCAAGGACGTTGACTATGGCTACACCTTC. Encoded protein: CASTKDVDYGYTF.

This chain uses TRBV4-1 with TRBJ1-1; unclear D gene. Germline V gives CDR1 MGHRA, CDR2 YSYEKL. This CDR3 has 13 amino acids. Deletions cut 1 base from V and 3 bases from J, with 6 bases between. CDR3 amino acids: CASSQVAYTEAFF. In DNA form, the CDR3 reads TGCGCCAGCAGCCAAGTGGCTTACACTGAAGCTTTCTTT.

The chain uses TRBV19 and TRBJ2-3, with D possibly being TRBD1 or TRBD2 (6 bases each). Deletions cut 3 bases from V and 7 bases from J, with 14 bases between. The CDR3 sequence is 14 residues long. Germline CDR1 is LNHDA and CDR2 is SQIVND (reference sequence). The CDR3, as DNA: TGTGCCAGTAGTATTGACGGGGGCCGATATACGCAGTATTTT. It yields the protein CASSIDGGRYTQYF.

V usage is TRBV5-6 and J usage is TRBJ2-2; D remains ambiguous. Between the trimmed V and J ends, which lost 4 bases and 6 bases, there was a span of 7 bases. Germline V CDR1 and CDR2: SGHDT, YYEEEE. The CDR3 has 12 amino acids. The CDR3 DNA reads as TGTGCCAGCAGCGGTACGGCCGGGGAGCTGTTTTTT. It encodes CASSGTAGELFF.

The chain is built from TRBV5-1 and TRBJ1-1, with D unclear. V lost 1 base and J lost 1, with 5 bases in between. Germline loops: CDR1 SGHRS, CDR2 YFSETQ. The CDR3 runs to 13 residues. The CDR3 is CASSLTANTEAFF. CDR3 sequence (DNA): TGCGCCAGCAGCTTGACGGCGAACACTGAAGCTTTCTTT. The full variable domain, with the rest looked up from reference TRBV5-1 and TRBJ1-1, is KAGVTQTPRYLIKTRGQQVTLSCSPISGHRSVSWYQQTPGQGLQFLFEYFSETQRNKGNFPGRFSGRQFSNSRSEMNVSTLELGDSALYLCASSLTANTEAFFGQGTRLTVV.

This clone was counted between two and nine times. V usage is TRBV28 and J usage is TRBJ2-7; D is perhaps TRBD1 (5 bases). The CDR3 length is 12 residues. V was shortened by 4 bases and J by 5 bases, with 9 bases between the two germline ends. Germline-derived CDR1 and CDR2 are MDHEN and SYDVKM. Written as DNA, the CDR3 is TGTGCCAGCAGTTCAGGGTGGGACGAGCAGTACTTC. Translated, it gives CASSSGWDEQYF.

This clone was counted once. CDR3 in amino acids: CASSPGRDYYEQYF. The DNA for the CDR3 is TGTGCCAGCTCACCAGGCCGGGACTACTACGAGCAGTACTTC. The J gene is TRBJ2-7, the V gene TRBV18; TRBD2 agrees at 7 bases. The length of the CDR3 is 14 residues. Germline V gives CDR1 KGHSH, CDR2 LQKENI. With 2 bases clipped from V and 3 bases from J, the junction kept 4 bases outside the gene matches.

The chain recombines TRBV5-1 with TRBJ2-1; D is possibly TRBD1 or TRBD2 (6 bases each). The ends were cut back, 0 bases at V and 4 bases at J, with 11 bases in the middle. The CDR3 contains 15 residues. Germline assignment: CDR1 SGHRS and CDR2 YFSETQ. The CDR3: CASSLGTGRYNEQFF. The CDR3 DNA reads TGCGCCAGCAGCTTGGGAACAGGGAGGTACAATGAGCAGTTCTTC.

The chain links TRBV7-3 to TRBJ2-3; 9 nucleotides align to TRBD2. This CDR3 region has 13 residues. Germline loops: CDR1 SGHTA, CDR2 FQGTGA. V lost 4 bases, J lost 8 bases, and 4 bases stayed unmatched. Here the CDR3 DNA reads TGTGCCAGCAGCTCTAGCGGGACTGGTACGCAGTATTTT. Translation: CASSSSGTGTQYF.

The CDR3 here is CASSSFVVQRGVDTQYF. The CDR3 region has the DNA TGTGCCAGCAGTTCCTTCGTGGTGCAGCGGGGGGTAGATACGCAGTATTTT. This sequence joins TRBV27 and TRBJ2-3, with TRBD2 identical over 9 bases. In germline, CDR1 is MNHEY, CDR2 SMNVEV (reference sequence). The CDR3 spans 17 residues. V was pared by 4 bases and J by 5 bases, with 13 bases of the junction left unmatched.

This clone came up once. The chain links TRBV7-3 to TRBJ2-1; TRBD2 agrees at 9 bases. Per the germline V gene, CDR1 is SGHTA and CDR2 is FQGTGA. This CDR3 is 17 amino acids long. V was pared by 2 bases and J by 12 bases, with 17 bases of the junction left unmatched. The CDR3 DNA reads TGTGCCAGCAGCTTATCGGGTTTATCTAGCGGGAAATTTGGGCAGTTCTTC. Amino acids: CASSLSGLSSGKFGQFF.

The chain uses TRBV4-2 and TRBJ1-1; D might be TRBD1 (6 bases). The CDR3 is 15 residues long. Trimming cost V 1 base and J 5 bases, with 14 bases left between them. CDR1 and CDR2 (germline): LGHNA, YNFKEQ. The CDR3 coding sequence is TGTGCCAGCAGCCAAGTCCGAGGGGGTTTTACTGAAGCTTTCTTT. Its translation: CASSQVRGGFTEAFF.

The chain couples TRBV20-1 to TRBJ1-1; the D gene is possibly TRBD1 (5 bases). Germline V gives CDR1 DFQATT, CDR2 SNEGSKA (reference sequence). The CDR3 length is 11 residues. Trimming left V 6 bases short and J 8 bases short, with 13 bases between. The CDR3 sequence is CSAIKGYEAFF. In nucleotides, the CDR3 is TGCAGTGCGATTAAGGGGTACGAAGCTTTCTTT.

V and J are TRBV5-1 and TRBJ2-7; TRBD1 might be the D (6 bases). V was pared by 3 bases and J by 0 bases, with 7 bases between. CDR1 SGHRS and CDR2 YFSETQ come from the germline V gene. The CDR3 consists of 13 residues. The CDR3 DNA sequence: TGCGCCAGCAGCTCGGACAGCTCCTACGAGCAGTACTTC. This sequence encodes CASSSDSSYEQYF.

The rearrangement joins TRBV5-4 to TRBJ1-5; D is perhaps TRBD1 (5 bases). Germline V gene data show CDR1 as SGHNT and CDR2 as YYREEE (reference sequence). Trimming pared 0 bases from V and 6 bases from J, leaving 10 bases between. The CDR3 sequence is 14 residues long. The DNA for the CDR3 is TGTGCCAGCAGCTTGGTACCAGGGACTCAGCCCCAGCATTTT. This translates into CASSLVPGTQPQHF.

The chain employs TRBV9 and TRBJ2-7; 8 positions match TRBD1. The V and J ends lost 2 bases and 6 bases, in that order; junction bases with no gene match: 7. CDR3 length: 14 residues. In germline, CDR1 is SGDLS, CDR2 YYNGEE. The CDR3 sequence is CASSVGNTGGEQYF. CDR3 in DNA: TGTGCCAGCAGCGTGGGGAATACAGGGGGCGAGCAGTACTTC. Full variable domain (missing parts from reference TRBV9 and TRBJ2-7): DSGVTQTPKHLITATGQRVTLRCSPRSGDLSVYWYQQSLDQGLQFLIQYYNGEERAKGNILERFSAQQFPDLHSELNLSSLELGDSALYFCASSVGNTGGEQYFGPGTRLTVT.

The rearrangement joins TRBV25-1 to TRBJ2-2; 10 nucleotides align to TRBD1. CDR1 is MGHDK, CDR2 SYGVNS, per germline. The V and J ends lost 0 bases and 4 bases, in that order; junction bases with no gene match: 5. CDR3 length: 17 amino acids. CDR3 bases: TGTGCCAGCAGTGAATATCTTGGGACAGGGGTCACCGGGGAGCTGTTTTTT. It yields the protein CASSEYLGTGVTGELFF.

This sequence joins TRBV29-1 and TRBJ1-5, with no clear D. There are 13 residues in the CDR3. The V gene lost 0 bases and the J gene lost 11 bases, with 14 bases spanning the gap. Looked up from germline, CDR1 is SQVTM and CDR2 is ANQGSEA. The CDR3 DNA sequence: TGCAGCGTTGAAGATCAGTCCGCCGGCGCCCAGCATTTT. Its protein product is CSVEDQSAGAQHF.

This clone was observed a handful of times. The chain joins TRBV29-1 to TRBJ2-7, with 10 bases lining up with TRBD2. The CDR3 runs 16 residues. The germline V gene encodes CDR1 SQVTM and CDR2 ANQGSEA. Trimming at V came to 1 base and at J to 3 bases, leaving 9 bases not matched to a gene. The CDR3 sequence: CSVEGASGSPHYEQYF. The CDR3 bases are TGCAGCGTTGAAGGTGCTAGCGGGAGTCCCCACTACGAGCAGTACTTC.

A single count supports this clone. This chain uses TRBV6-5 with TRBJ1-5; maybe TRBD1 (5 bases). V was shortened by 2 bases and J by 4 bases, with 9 bases between the two germline ends. This CDR3 is built from 14 residues. Looked up from germline, CDR1 is MNHEY and CDR2 is SVGAGI. CDR3 protein: CASSYGRTNQPQHF. DNA of the CDR3: TGTGCCAGCAGTTACGGACGGACAAATCAGCCCCAGCATTTT.

This rearrangement joins TRBV27 to TRBJ1-5; D gene unclear. CDR3 length equals 14 residues. With 8 bases removed from V and 2 bases from J, the gap between germline ends came to 13 bases. The germline V gene encodes CDR1 MNHEY and CDR2 SMNVEV (reference sequence). The CDR3 sequence: CASRRVNGNQPQHF. In DNA form, the CDR3 reads TGTGCCAGCCGACGGGTAAACGGCAATCAGCCCCAGCATTTT.

The rearrangement links TRBV10-1 to TRBJ2-7; TRBD1 might be the D (5 bases). Germline lookup yields CDR1 WNHNN and CDR2 SYGVQD (reference sequence). With 4 bases removed from V and 3 bases from J, the gap between germline ends came to 13 bases. This CDR3 spans 14 amino acids. This CDR3 reads CASSVLQAFYEQYF. The CDR3 region has the DNA TGCGCCAGCAGTGTCCTACAGGCTTTCTACGAGCAGTACTTC.

This chain joins TRBV10-3 and TRBJ2-7; D not certain. V was shortened by 2 bases and J by 4 bases, with 6 bases between the two germline ends. Germline V gene lookup returns CDR1 ENHRY and CDR2 SYGVKD. This CDR3 is 12 amino acids long. The CDR3 loop is CAISENPYEQYF. The CDR3 DNA reads TGTGCCATCAGTGAGAACCCTTACGAGCAGTACTTC.

The rearrangement joins TRBV6-5 to TRBJ1-2, with D unclear. V dropped 8 bases and J dropped 4 bases, with 17 bases sitting between them. There are 14 residues in the CDR3. Germline assignment: CDR1 MNHEY and CDR2 SVGAGI. The CDR3 sequence: CASLSPGSTYGYTF. DNA for the CDR3: TGTGCCAGCTTATCGCCGGGCTCCACCTATGGCTACACCTTC.

V is TRBV12-5 and J is TRBJ2-7; unclear D gene. The CDR3 spans 10 residues. CDR1 LGHNT and CDR2 FRNRAP come from the germline V gene. Trimming removed 6 bases at V and 5 bases at J, with 5 bases between. The CDR3 loop is CASGGHEQYF. CDR3 in DNA: TGTGCTAGTGGGGGCCACGAGCAGTACTTC.

The CDR3 DNA sequence: TGTGCCAGCAGAGGTATACGTTCACCCCTCCACTTT. Amino acid sequence: CASRGIRSPLHF. This chain uses TRBV28 with TRBJ1-6; D remains unclear. Trimming pared 6 bases from V and 9 bases from J, leaving 9 bases between. CDR3 length equals 12 residues. Germline CDR1 reads MDHEN; CDR2 reads SYDVKM. Looking up the rest from reference TRBV28 and TRBJ1-6 gives the full variable domain: DVKVTQSSRYLVKRTGEKVFLECVQDMDHENMFWYRQDPGLGLRLIYFSYDVKMKEKGDIPEGYSVSREKKERFSLILESASTNQTSMYLCASRGIRSPLHFGNGTRLTVT.

CDR3 nucleotides: TGCGCCAGCAGCTTGGACGAGGGGGATCAGCCCCAGCATTTT. Amino acids: CASSLDEGDQPQHF. The chain couples TRBV5-1 to TRBJ1-5; D is perhaps TRBD1 (6 bases). Germline V gene data show CDR1 as SGHRS and CDR2 as YFSETQ. This CDR3 contains 14 residues. Trimming shortened V by 0 bases and J by 5 bases, and 9 bases separated the two germline ends.

The chain employs TRBV6-5 and TRBJ2-7; perhaps TRBD2 as D (6 bases). The CDR3 loop spans 12 amino acids. Germline V gene data show CDR1 as MNHEY and CDR2 as SVGAGI. Trimming cost V 6 bases and J 3 bases, with 9 bases left between them. CDR3 sequence reads: CASSPGVYEQYF. CDR3 coding DNA: TGTGCCAGCAGCCCGGGGGTCTACGAGCAGTACTTC.